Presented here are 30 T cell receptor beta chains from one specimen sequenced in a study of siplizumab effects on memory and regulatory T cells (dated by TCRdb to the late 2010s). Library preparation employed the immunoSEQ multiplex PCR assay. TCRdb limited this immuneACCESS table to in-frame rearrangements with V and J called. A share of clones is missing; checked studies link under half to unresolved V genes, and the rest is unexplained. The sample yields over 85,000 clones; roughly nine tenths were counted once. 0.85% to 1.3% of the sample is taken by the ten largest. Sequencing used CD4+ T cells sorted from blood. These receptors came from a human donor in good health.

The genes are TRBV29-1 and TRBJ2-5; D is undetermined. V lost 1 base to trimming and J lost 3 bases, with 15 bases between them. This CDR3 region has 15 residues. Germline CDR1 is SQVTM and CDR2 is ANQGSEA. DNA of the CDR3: TGCAGCGTTGAAGCGGGCGCCTACCCTAAAGAGACCCAGTACTTC. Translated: CSVEAGAYPKETQYF.

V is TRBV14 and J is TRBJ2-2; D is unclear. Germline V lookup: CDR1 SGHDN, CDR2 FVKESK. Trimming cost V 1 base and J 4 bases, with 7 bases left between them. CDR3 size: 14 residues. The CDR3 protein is CASSQAGFTGELFF. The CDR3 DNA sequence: TGTGCCAGCAGCCAAGCAGGTTTCACCGGGGAGCTGTTTTTT.

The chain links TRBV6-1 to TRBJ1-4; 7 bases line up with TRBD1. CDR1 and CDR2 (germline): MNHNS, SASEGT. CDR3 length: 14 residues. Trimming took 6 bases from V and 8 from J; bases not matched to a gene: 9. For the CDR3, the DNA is TGTGCCAGCAGCGCACAAGACAGGGACGAAAAACTGTTTTTT. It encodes CASSAQDRDEKLFF.

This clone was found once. CDR3 DNA: TGTGCCAGTAGTGTCTTAGCGGGAGGGCCCACAGATACGCAGTATTTT. Translating it yields CASSVLAGGPTDTQYF. The rearrangement links TRBV19 to TRBJ2-3, with 11 bases lining up with TRBD2. V trimming: 5 bases; J trimming: 2 bases; junction bases outside the gene matches: 6. This CDR3 spans 16 amino acids. CDR1 is LNHDA and CDR2 is SQIVND in the germline V gene (reference sequence). Complete variable domain (other parts from reference TRBV19 and TRBJ2-3): DGGITQSPKYLFRKEGQNVTLSCEQNLNHDAMYWYRQDPGQGLRLIYYSQIVNDFQKGDIAEGYSVSREKKESFPLTVTSAQKNPTAFYLCASSVLAGGPTDTQYFGPGTRLTVL.

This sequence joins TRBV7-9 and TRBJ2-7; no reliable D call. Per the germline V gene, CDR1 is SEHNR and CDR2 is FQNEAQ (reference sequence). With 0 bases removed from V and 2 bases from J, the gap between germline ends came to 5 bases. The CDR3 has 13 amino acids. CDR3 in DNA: TGTGCCAGCAGCTTAGCGTGGGCCTACGAGCAGTACTTC. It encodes CASSLAWAYEQYF.

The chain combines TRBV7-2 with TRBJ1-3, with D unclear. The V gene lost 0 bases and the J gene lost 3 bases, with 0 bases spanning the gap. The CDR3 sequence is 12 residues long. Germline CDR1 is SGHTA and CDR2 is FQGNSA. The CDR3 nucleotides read TGTGCCAGCAGCTTAGCTGGAAACACCATATATTTT. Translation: CASSLAGNTIYF.

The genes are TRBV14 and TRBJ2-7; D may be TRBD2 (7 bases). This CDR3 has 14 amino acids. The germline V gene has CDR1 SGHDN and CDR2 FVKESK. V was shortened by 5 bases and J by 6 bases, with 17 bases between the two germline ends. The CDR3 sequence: CASSKAIGGAEQYF. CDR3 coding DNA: TGTGCCAGCAGCAAAGCTATTGGGGGGGCCGAGCAGTACTTC.

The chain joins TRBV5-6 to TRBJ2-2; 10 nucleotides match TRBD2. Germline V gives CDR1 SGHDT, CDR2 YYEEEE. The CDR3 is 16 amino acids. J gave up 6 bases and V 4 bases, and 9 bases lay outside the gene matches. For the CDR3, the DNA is TGTGCCAGCAGCGCAAAAGCGGGAGGGCCGGCCGGGGAGCTGTTTTTT. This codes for CASSAKAGGPAGELFF.

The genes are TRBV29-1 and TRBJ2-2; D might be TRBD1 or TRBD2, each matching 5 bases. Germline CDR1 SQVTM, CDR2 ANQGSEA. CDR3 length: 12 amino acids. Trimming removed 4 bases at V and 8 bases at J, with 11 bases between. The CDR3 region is CSVVERTGELFF. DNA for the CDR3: TGCAGCGTTGTTGAGCGGACAGGGGAGCTGTTTTTT.

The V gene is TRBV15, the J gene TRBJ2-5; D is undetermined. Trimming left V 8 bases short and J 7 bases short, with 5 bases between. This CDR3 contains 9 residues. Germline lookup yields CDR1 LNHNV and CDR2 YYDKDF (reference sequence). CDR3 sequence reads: CATVGTQYF. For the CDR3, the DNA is TGTGCCACCGTAGGGACCCAGTACTTC.

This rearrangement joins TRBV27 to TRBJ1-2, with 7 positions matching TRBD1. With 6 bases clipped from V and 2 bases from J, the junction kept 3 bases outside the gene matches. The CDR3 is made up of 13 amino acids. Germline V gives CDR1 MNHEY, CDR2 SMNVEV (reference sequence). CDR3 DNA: TGTGCCAGCAGGTCGACAGGGAACTATGGCTACACCTTC. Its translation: CASRSTGNYGYTF.

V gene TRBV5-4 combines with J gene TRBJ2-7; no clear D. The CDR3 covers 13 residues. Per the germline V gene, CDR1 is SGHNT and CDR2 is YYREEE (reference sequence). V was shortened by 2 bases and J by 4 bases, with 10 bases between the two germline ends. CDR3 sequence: CASSFGFQYEQYF. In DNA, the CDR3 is TGTGCCAGCAGCTTTGGATTTCAATACGAGCAGTACTTC.

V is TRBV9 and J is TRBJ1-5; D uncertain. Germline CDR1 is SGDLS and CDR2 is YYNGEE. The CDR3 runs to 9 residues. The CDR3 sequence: CLIDQPQHF. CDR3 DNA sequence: TGTCTGATTGATCAGCCCCAGCATTTT. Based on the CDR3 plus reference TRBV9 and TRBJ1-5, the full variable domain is DSGVTQTPKHLITATGQRVTLRCSPRSGDLSVYWYQQSLDQGLQFLIQYYNGEERAKGNILERFSAQQFPDLHSELNLSSLELGDSALYFCLIDQPQHFGDGTRLSIL.

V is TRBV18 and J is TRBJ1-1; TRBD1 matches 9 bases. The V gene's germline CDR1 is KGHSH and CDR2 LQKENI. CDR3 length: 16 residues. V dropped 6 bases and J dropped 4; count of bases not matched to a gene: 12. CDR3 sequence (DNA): TGTGCCAGCTCTCAACATCCGGGACAGGGAGGCACTGAAGCTTTCTTT. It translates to CASSQHPGQGGTEAFF.

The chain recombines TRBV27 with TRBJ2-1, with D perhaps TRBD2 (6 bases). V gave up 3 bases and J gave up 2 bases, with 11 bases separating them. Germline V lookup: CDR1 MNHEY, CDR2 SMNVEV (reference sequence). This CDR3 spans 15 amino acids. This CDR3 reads CASSFTSLAYNEQFF. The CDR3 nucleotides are TGTGCCAGCAGTTTCACTAGCCTGGCCTACAATGAGCAGTTCTTC.

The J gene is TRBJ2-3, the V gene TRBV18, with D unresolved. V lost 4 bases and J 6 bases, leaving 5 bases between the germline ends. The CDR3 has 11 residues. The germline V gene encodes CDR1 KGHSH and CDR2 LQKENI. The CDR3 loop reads CASSRMDTQYF. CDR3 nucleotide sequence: TGTGCCAGCTCACGCATGGATACGCAGTATTTT.

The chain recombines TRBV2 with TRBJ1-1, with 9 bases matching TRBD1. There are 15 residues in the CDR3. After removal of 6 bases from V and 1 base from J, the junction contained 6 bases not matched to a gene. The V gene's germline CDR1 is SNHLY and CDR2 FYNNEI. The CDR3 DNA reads TGTGCCAGCAGGCGGGGACAGGGCAAGAACACTGAAGCTTTCTTT. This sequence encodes CASRRGQGKNTEAFF.

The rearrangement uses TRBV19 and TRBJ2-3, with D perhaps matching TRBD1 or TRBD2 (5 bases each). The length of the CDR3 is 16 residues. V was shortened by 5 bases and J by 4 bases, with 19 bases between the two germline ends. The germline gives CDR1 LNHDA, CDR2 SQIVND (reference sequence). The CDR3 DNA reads TGTGCCAGTAGTGCGGCTCGGGACGGTTGGGCAGATACGCAGTATTTT. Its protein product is CASSAARDGWADTQYF.

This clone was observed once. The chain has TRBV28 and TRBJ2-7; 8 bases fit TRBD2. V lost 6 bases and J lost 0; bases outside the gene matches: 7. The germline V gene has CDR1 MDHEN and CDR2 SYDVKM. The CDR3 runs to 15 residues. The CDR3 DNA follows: TGTGCCAGCAGCCTCACTAGCGGTGCCTCCTACGAGCAGTACTTC. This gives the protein CASSLTSGASYEQYF.

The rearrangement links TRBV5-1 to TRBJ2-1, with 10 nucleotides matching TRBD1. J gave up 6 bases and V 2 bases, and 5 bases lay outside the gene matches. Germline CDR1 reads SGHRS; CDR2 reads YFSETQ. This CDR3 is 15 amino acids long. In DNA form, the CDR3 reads TGCGCCAGCAGCTTCCGGGACAGGGGAGGCAATGAGCAGTTCTTC. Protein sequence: CASSFRDRGGNEQFF.

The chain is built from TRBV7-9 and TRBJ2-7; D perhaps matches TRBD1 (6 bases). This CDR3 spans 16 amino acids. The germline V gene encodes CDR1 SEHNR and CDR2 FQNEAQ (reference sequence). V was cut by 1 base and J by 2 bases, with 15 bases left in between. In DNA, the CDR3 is TGTGCCAGCAGCTTAGTGATGACAGGTCACACCTACGAGCAGTACTTC. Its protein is CASSLVMTGHTYEQYF.

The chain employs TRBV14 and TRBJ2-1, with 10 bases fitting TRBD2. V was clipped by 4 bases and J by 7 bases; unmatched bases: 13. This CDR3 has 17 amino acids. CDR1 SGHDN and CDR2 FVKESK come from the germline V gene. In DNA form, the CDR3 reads TGTGCCAGCAGCCCTTGGGTTAGCGGGAGGCTTTCGAATGAGCAGTTCTTC. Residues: CASSPWVSGRLSNEQFF.

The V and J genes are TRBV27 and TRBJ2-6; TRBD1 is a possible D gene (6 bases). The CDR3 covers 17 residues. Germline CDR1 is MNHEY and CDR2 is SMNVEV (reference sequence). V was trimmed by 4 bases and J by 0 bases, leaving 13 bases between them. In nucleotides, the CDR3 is TGTGCCAGCAGTTCGGGGTTGGGGGCCTCTGGGGCCAACGTCCTGACTTTC. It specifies CASSSGLGASGANVLTF.

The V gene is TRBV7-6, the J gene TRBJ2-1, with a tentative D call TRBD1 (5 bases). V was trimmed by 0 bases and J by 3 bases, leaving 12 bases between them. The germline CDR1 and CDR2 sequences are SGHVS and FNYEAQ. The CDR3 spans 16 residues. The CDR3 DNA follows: TGTGCCAGCAGCTTAGCGGGCAGGACAAACTACAATGAGCAGTTCTTC. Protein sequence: CASSLAGRTNYNEQFF.

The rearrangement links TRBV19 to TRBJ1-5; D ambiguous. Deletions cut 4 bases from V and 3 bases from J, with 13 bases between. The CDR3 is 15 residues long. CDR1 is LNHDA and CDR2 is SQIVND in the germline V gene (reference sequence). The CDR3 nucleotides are TGTGCCAGTAGTAAATACCCTGAGTACAATCAGCCCCAGCATTTT. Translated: CASSKYPEYNQPQHF.

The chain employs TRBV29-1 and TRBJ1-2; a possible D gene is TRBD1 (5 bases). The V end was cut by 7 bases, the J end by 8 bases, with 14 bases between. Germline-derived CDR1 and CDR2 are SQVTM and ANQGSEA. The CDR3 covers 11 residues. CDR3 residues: CSGGTRVGYTF. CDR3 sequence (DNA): TGCAGCGGCGGAACCAGGGTAGGCTACACCTTC.

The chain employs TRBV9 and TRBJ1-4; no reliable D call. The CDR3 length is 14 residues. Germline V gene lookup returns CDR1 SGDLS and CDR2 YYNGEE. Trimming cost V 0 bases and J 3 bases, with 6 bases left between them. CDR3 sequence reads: CASSVGTANEKLFF. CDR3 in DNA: TGTGCCAGCAGCGTAGGGACGGCTAATGAAAAACTGTTTTTT.

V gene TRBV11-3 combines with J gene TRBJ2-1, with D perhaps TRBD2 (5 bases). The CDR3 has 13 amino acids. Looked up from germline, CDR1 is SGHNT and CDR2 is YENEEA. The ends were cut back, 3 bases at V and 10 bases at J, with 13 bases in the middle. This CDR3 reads CASSLRALSEQFF. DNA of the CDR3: TGTGCCAGCAGCTTGAGGGCCCTCTCAGAGCAGTTCTTC.

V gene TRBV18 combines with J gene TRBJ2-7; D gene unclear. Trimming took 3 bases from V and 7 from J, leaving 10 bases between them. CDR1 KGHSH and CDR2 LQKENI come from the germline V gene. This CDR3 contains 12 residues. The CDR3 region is CASSPSAREQYF. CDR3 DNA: TGTGCCAGCTCACCCTCAGCGCGAGAGCAGTACTTC.

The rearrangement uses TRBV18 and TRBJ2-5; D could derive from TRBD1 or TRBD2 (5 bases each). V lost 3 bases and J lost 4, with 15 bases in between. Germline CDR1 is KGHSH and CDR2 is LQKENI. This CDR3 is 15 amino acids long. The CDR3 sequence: CASSPRGEYGETQYF. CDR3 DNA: TGTGCCAGCTCACCGAGGGGCGAGTATGGAGAGACCCAGTACTTC.